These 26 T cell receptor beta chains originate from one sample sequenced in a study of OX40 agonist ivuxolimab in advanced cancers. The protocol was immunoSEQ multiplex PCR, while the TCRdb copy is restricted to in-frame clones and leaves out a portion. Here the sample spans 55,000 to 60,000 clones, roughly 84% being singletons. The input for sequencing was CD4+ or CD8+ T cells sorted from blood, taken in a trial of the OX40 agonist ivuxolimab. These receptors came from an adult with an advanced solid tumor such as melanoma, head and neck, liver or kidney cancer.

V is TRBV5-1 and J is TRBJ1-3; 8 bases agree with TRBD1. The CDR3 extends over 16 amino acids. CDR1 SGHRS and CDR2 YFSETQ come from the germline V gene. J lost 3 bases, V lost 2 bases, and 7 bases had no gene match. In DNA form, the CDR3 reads TGCGCCAGCAGCTTCACAGGGGGACGGTATGGAAACACCATATATTTT. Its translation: CASSFTGGRYGNTIYF.

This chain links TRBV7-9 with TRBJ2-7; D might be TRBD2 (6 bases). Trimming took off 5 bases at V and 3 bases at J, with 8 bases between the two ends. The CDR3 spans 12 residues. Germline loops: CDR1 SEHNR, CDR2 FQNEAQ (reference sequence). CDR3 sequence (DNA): TGTGCCAGCAGCCCGGACTACTACGAGCAGTACTTC. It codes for CASSPDYYEQYF.

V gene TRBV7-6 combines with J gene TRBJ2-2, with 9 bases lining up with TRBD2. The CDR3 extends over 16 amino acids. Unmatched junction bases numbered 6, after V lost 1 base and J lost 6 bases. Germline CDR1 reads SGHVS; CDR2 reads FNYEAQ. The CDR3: CASSLVVAGAAGELFF. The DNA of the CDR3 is TGTGCCAGCAGCTTAGTAGTAGCGGGGGCCGCCGGGGAGCTGTTTTTT.

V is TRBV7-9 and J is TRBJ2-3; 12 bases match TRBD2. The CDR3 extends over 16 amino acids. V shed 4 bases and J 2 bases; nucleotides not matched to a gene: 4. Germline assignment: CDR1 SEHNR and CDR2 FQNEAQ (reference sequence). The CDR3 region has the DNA TGTGCCAGCAGCTATTGGACTAGCGGGGACACAGATACGCAGTATTTT. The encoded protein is CASSYWTSGDTDTQYF.

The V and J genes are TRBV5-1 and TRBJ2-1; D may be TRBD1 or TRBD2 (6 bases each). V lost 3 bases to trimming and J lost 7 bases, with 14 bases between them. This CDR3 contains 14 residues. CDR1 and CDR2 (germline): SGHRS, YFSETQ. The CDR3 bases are TGCGCCAGCAGCTCCCGGGGGCCCGGAAATGAGCAGTTCTTC. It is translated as CASSSRGPGNEQFF.

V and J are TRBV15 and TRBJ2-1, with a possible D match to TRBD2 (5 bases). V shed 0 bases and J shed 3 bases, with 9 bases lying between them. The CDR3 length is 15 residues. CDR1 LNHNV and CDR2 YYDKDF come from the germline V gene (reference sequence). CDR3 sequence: CATSRERGIYNEQFF. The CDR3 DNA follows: TGTGCCACCAGCAGAGAGAGAGGGATCTACAATGAGCAGTTCTTC. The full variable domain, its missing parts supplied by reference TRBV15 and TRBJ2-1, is DAMVIQNPRYQVTQFGKPVTLSCSQTLNHNVMYWYQQKSSQAPKLLFHYYDKDFNNEADTPDNFQSRRPNTSFCFLDIRSPGLGDTAMYLCATSRERGIYNEQFFGPGTRLTVL.

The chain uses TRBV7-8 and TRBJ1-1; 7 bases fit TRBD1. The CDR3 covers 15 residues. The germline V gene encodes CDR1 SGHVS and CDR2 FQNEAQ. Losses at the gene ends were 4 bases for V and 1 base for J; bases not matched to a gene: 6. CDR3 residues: CASSSGGRWNTEAFF. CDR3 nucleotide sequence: TGTGCCAGCAGCTCAGGGGGACGTTGGAACACTGAAGCTTTCTTT.

As DNA, the CDR3 is TGTGCCAGCAGCTGGGACAGGGGTTTATGGGAGACCCAGTACTTC. As protein: CASSWDRGLWETQYF. The chain is built from TRBV5-4 and TRBJ2-5, with TRBD1 matching over 10 bases. The V gene end was trimmed by 3 bases and the J gene end by 5 bases; junction bases not matched to a gene: 7. CDR1 is SGHNT, CDR2 YYREEE, per germline (reference sequence). The CDR3 is 15 residues long.

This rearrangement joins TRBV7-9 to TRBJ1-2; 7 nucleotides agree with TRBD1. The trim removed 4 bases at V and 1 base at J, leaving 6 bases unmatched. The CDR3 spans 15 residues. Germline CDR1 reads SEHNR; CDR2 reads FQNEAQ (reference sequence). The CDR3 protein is CASSSRDRINYGYTF. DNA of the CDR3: TGTGCCAGCAGCTCCCGGGACAGAATTAACTATGGCTACACCTTC.

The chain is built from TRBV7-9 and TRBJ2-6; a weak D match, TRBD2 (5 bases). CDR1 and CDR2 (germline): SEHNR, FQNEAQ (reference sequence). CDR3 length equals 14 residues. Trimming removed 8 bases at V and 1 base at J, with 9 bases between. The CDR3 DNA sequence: TGTGCCAGCCATACGGGGTCTGGGGCCAACGTCCTGACTTTC. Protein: CASHTGSGANVLTF.

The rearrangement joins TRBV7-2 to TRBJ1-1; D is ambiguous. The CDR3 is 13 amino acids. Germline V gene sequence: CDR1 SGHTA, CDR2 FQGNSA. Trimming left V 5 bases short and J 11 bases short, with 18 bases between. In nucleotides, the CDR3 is TGTGCCAGCAGCCTAGACGACACGGCCACGGCTTTCTTT. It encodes CASSLDDTATAFF.

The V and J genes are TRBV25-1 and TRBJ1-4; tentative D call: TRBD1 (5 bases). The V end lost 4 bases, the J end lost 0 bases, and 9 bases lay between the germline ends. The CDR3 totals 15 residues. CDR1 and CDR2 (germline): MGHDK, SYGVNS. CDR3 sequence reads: CASSVPGATNEKLFF. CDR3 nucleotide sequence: TGTGCCAGCAGTGTGCCGGGGGCAACTAATGAAAAACTGTTTTTT.

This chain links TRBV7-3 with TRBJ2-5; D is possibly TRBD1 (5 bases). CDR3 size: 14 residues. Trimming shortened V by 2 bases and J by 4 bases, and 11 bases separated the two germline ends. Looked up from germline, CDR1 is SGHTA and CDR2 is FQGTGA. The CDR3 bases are TGTGCCAGCAGCTTAGGTGGTGGGGCAGAGACCCAGTACTTC. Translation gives CASSLGGGAETQYF.

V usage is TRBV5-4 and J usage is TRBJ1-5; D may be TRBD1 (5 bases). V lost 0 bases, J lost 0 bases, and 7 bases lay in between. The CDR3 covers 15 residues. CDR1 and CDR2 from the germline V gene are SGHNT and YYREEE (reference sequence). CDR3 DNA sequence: TGTGCCAGCAGCTTGGGGGGGGATAGCAATCAGCCCCAGCATTTT. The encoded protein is CASSLGGDSNQPQHF.

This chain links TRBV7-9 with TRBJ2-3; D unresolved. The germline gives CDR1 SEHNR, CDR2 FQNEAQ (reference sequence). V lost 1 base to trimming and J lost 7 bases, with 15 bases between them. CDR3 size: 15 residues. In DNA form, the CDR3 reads TGTGCCAGCAGCTTAGTAACATCCGGAGCCCATACGCAGTATTTT. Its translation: CASSLVTSGAHTQYF.

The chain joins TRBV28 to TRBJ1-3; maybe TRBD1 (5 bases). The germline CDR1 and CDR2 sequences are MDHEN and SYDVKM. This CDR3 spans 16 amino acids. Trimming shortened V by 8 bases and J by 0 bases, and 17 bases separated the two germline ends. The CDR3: CASRLPGGSSGNTIYF. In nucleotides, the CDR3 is TGTGCCAGCCGCCTCCCGGGGGGGAGCTCTGGAAACACCATATATTTT.

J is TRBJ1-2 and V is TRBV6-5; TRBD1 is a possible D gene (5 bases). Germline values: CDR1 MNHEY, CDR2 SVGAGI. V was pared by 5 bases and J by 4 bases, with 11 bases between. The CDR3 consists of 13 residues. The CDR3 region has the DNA TGTGCCAGCAGTCCAGGGATGCCCTATGGCTACACCTTC. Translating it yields CASSPGMPYGYTF.

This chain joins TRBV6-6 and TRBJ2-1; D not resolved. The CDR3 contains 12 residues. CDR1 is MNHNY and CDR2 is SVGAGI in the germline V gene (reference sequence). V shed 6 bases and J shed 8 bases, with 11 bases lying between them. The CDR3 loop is CASRQWSDEQFF. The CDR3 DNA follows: TGTGCCAGCAGGCAGTGGAGCGATGAGCAGTTCTTC.

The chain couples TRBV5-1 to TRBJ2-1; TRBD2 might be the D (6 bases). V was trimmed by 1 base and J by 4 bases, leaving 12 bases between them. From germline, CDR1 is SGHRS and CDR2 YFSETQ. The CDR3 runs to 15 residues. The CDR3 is CASSLWAGTYNEQFF. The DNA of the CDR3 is TGCGCCAGCAGCTTGTGGGCGGGAACGTACAATGAGCAGTTCTTC.

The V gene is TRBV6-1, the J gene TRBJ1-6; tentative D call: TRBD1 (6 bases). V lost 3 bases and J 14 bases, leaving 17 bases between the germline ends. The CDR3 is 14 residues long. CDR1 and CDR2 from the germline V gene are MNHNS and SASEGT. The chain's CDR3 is CASSEDWGARALHF. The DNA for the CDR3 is TGTGCCAGCAGTGAGGACTGGGGGGCGAGGGCCCTCCACTTT.

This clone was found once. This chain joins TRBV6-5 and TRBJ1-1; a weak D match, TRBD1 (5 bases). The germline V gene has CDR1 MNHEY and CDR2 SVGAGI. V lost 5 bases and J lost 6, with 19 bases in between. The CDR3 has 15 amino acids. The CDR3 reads CASSIHGTAGAEAFF. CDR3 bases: TGTGCCAGCAGTATCCACGGGACTGCGGGCGCTGAAGCTTTCTTT.

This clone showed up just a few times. The CDR3 bases are TGCAGCGTTGCCAGGATCGTAGGTGGGCGCACTGAAGCTTTCTTT. Its translation is CSVARIVGGRTEAFF. This chain joins TRBV29-1 and TRBJ1-1; D not certain. The length of the CDR3 is 15 residues. Trimming pared 4 bases from V and 4 bases from J, leaving 19 bases between. CDR1 is SQVTM, CDR2 ANQGSEA, per germline.

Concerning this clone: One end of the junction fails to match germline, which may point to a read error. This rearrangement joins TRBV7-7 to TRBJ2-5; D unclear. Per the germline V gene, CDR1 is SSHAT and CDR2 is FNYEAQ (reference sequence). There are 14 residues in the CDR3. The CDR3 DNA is TGTGCTAGCAGCCCCAGTAGGCTTAGAGAGACCCAGTACTTC. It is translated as CASSPSRLRETQYF.

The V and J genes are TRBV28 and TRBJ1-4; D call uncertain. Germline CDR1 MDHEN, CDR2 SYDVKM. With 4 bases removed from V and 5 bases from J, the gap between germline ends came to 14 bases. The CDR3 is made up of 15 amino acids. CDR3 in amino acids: CASSSRPRLNEKLFF. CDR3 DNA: TGTGCCAGCAGTTCCCGACCGAGATTGAATGAAAAACTGTTTTTT.

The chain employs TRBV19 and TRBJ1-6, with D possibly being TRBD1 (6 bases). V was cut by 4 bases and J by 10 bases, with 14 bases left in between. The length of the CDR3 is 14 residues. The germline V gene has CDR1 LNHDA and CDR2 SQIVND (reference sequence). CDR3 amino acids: CASSTVGGRSPLHF. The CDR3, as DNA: TGTGCCAGTAGTACCGTAGGGGGTCGCTCACCCCTCCACTTT. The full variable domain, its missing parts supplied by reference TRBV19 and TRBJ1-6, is DGGITQSPKYLFRKEGQNVTLSCEQNLNHDAMYWYRQDPGQGLRLIYYSQIVNDFQKGDIAEGYSVSREKKESFPLTVTSAQKNPTAFYLCASSTVGGRSPLHFGNGTRLTVT.

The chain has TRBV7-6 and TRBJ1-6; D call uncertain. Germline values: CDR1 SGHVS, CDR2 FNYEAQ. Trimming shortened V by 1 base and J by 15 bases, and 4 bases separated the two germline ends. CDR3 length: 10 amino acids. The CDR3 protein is CASSLGGLHF. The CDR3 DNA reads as TGTGCCAGCAGCTTAGGAGGCCTCCACTTT.